This TCR beta chain came from a study of blood T cell repertoires in COVID-19. Study-wide context: Material from acute and convalescent COVID-19 was sourced from the United States, Italy and Spain. Sources were T cells, B-cell-depleted T cells, or PBMCs; the material itself was cDNA or gDNA.

This clone has ten or more counts. Within the sample, other DNA sequences also encode this same CDR3. Germline CDR1 is SGHKS and CDR2 is YYEKEE (reference sequence). The CDR3 has 15 residues. The V gene end was trimmed by 0 bases and the J gene end by 5 bases; junction bases not matched to a gene: 6. In the study's own analysis: Reference gene primer amplification gave nucleated cell count estimates. Sequenced by immunoSEQ multiplex PCR; TCRdb stores in-frame clones only, minus some. The V and J calls and the clone size are those of that table, but D and trimming were determined from the DNA. The sample lists about 260,000 clones, roughly 84% occurring once.

The material sequenced was peripheral blood. The source is a human donor in a cohort sampled during active COVID-19. The V and J genes are TRBV5-5 and TRBJ2-5, with 8 bases matching TRBD2. CDR3 coding DNA: TGTGCCAGCAGCTTGGAGCCGGGAGGGTGGGAGACCCAGTACTTC. Its translation is CASSLEPGGWETQYF.